These 4 T cell receptor beta chains originate from one sample sequenced in a study of shared clonotypes between healthy human individuals. The data were produced by immunoSEQ multiplex PCR, yet TCRdb's version contains in-frame clones alone and is incomplete. This table holds 700,000 to 950,000 clones, about 96% found once. CD8 cells classed as naive were CD45RO-negative and positively selected for CCR7, excluding terminally differentiated effector memory CD45RA+ cells. The sequenced material came from naive CD8+ T cells sorted from blood. These receptors were collected from a young man in good health.

On this clone: An end of the junction differs from the germline gene, which may be a read error. The rearrangement links TRBV19 to TRBJ2-1; D may be TRBD1 (6 bases). The CDR3 loop spans 13 amino acids. The germline CDR1 and CDR2 sequences are LNHDA and SQIVND (reference sequence). CDR3 DNA: TGTGCCAGTAGTAAACAGCCAACTGGCGAGGGGGTCTTC. It specifies CASSKQPTGEGVF.

The rearrangement joins TRBV2 to TRBJ2-7; 9 positions agree with TRBD1. This CDR3 is 16 amino acids long. Trimming cost V 5 bases and J 4 bases; bases outside gene matches: 12. Germline V gives CDR1 SNHLY, CDR2 FYNNEI. CDR3 nucleotides: TGTGCCAGCAGTATCCTACAGGGGGCTGGGGTATACGAGCAGTACTTC. It is translated as CASSILQGAGVYEQYF.

V gene TRBV7-9 combines with J gene TRBJ1-1; D unresolved. Germline lookup yields CDR1 SEHNR and CDR2 FQNEAQ (reference sequence). The CDR3 sequence is 12 residues long. V shed 3 bases and J shed 8 bases, with 10 bases lying between them. In DNA form, the CDR3 reads TGTGCCAGCAGCTTCGACGGGCCAGAAGCTTTCTTT. This encodes CASSFDGPEAFF.

The rearrangement links TRBV13 to TRBJ2-7; 9 bases are shared with TRBD1. V shed 5 bases and J 6 bases; nucleotides not matched to a gene: 14. The germline gives CDR1 PRHDT, CDR2 FYEKMQ (reference sequence). The CDR3 loop spans 16 amino acids. CDR3 amino acids: CASSTGTGRPRGEQYF. In nucleotides, the CDR3 is TGTGCCAGCAGCACCGGGACAGGGAGACCCAGGGGCGAGCAGTACTTC. The whole variable domain, remainder taken from reference TRBV13 and TRBJ2-7, is AAGVIQSPRHLIKEKRETATLKCYPIPRHDTVYWYQQGPGQDPQFLISFYEKMQSDKGSIPDRFSAQQFSDYHSELNMSSLELGDSALYFCASSTGTGRPRGEQYFGPGTRLTVT.